The rows below give T cell receptor beta chains drawn from one sample of a study of blood T cell repertoires in COVID-19. This table comes from immunoSEQ multiplex PCR, and its TCRdb copy is limited to in-frame clones, with some not included. The sample records about 240,000 clones, around 90% being singletons. Sequenced material: peripheral blood. The receptors come from a man in his sixties who had recovered from COVID-19. Both conserved end residues are trimmed from each CDR3.

j_call v_call cdr3_aa
TRBJ2-1 TRBV7-2 ASSSSRGAYPYNEQF
TRBJ2-2 TRBV2 ASSEEHTGELF
TRBJ2-1 TRBV19 ATERGGYNEQF
TRBJ1-3 TRBV6-5 ASSSPPTAGNTIY
TRBJ2-6 TRBV5-1 ASSPAPLSGANVLT
TRBJ2-7 TRBV2 ASSEQGAYEQY
TRBJ1-2 TRBV19 ASRSPGGSYGYT
TRBJ2-3 TRBV23-1 ASLGQGPDTQY
TRBJ2-2 TRBV5-5 ASSPTGFVNTGELF
TRBJ2-2 TRBV7-2 ASSSTTGAGELF
TRBJ1-1 TRBV18 ASSPAGLRNTEAF
TRBJ1-1 TRBV6-5 ASTRQRNTEAF
TRBJ1-2 TRBV11-2 ASSLGLVYGYT
TRBJ1-2 TRBV4-1 ASSQVRPGLGTYGYT
TRBJ2-1 TRBV19 ASRVTSGGYNEQF
TRBJ2-1 TRBV20-1 SAGAAVEQF
TRBJ1-1 TRBV12-3/TRBV12-4 ASSLDSRTEAF
TRBJ2-2 TRBV3-1/TRBV3-2 ASSGRSGRTTGELF
TRBJ1-5 TRBV5-1 ASSWGAGNQPQH
TRBJ1-1 TRBV5-1 ASSTTGGTEAF
TRBJ1-6 TRBV7-9 ASSPSGTGNSPLH
TRBJ1-5 TRBV28 ASGSTGLVQPQH
TRBJ1-1 TRBV6-5 ASSFTEESRPEAF
TRBJ1-5 TRBV6-5 ASSRTGYSNQPQH
TRBJ2-7 TRBV19 ASSISRSSYEQY
TRBJ1-1 TRBV4-2 ASSQRKGDEAF
TRBJ2-1 TRBV5-1 ASRKGRGNEQF
TRBJ2-5 TRBV10-1 ASSDGDPGKETQY
TRBJ2-3 TRBV27 ASSPQGGMADTQY
TRBJ2-5 TRBV6-2/TRBV6-3 ASSYGGLRETQY
TRBJ2-1 TRBV11-3 ASSFSGPTEQF
TRBJ2-6 TRBV6-7 ASSYPRGGPNVLT
TRBJ2-4 TRBV15 ATSRGRTVKNIQY
TRBJ2-7 TRBV5-1 ASSLEVLGQGYEQY
TRBJ2-7 TRBV15 ATSSPGLAGYEQY
TRBJ1-5 TRBV5-6 ASSYNRDINQPQH
TRBJ2-2 TRBV28 ASTPTRGTNTGELF
TRBJ1-1 TRBV18 ASSPFQGSEAF
TRBJ1-5 TRBV19 ASSIVVNQPQH
TRBJ2-6 TRBV5-4 ASSRRDTSSGANVLT
TRBJ1-2 TRBV11-1 ASSSRDRGGAGYT
TRBJ1-1 TRBV12-3/TRBV12-4 ASSSGGYTEAF
TRBJ2-2 TRBV11-3 ASSGNTGELF
TRBJ2-5 TRBV20-1 SASHSGETQY
TRBJ2-1 TRBV3-1/TRBV3-2 ASSQGGPQGPNEQF
TRBJ1-5 TRBV19 ASSTGVRSNQPQH